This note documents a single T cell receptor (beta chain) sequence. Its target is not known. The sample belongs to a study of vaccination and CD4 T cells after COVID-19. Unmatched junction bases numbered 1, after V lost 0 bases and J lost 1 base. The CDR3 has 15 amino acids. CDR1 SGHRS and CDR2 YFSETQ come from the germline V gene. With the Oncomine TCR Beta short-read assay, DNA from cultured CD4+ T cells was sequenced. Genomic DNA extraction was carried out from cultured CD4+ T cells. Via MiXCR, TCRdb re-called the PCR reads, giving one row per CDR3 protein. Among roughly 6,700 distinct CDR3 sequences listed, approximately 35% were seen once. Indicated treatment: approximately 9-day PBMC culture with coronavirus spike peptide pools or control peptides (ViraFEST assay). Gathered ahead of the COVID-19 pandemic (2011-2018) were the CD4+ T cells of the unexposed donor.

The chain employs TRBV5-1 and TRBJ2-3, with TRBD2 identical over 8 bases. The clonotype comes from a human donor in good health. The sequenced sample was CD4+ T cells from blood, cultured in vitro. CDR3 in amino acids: CASSLELAGTDTQYF. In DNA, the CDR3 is TGCGCCAGCAGCTTGGAACTAGCGGGCACAGATACGCAGTATTTT.